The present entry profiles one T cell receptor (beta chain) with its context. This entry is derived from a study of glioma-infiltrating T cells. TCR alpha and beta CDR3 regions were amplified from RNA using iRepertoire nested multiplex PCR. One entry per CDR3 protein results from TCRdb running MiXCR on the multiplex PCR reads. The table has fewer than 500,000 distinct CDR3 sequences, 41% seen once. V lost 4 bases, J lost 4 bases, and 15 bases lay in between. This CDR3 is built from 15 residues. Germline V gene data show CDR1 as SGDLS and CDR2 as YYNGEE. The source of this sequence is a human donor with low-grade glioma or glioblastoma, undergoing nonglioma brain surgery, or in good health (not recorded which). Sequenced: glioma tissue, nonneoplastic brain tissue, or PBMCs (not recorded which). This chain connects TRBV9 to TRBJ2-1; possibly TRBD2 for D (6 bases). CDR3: CASSPVPGLYNEQFF. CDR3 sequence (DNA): TGTGCCAGCAGCCCCGTCCCGGGACTTTACAATGAGCAGTTCTTC.